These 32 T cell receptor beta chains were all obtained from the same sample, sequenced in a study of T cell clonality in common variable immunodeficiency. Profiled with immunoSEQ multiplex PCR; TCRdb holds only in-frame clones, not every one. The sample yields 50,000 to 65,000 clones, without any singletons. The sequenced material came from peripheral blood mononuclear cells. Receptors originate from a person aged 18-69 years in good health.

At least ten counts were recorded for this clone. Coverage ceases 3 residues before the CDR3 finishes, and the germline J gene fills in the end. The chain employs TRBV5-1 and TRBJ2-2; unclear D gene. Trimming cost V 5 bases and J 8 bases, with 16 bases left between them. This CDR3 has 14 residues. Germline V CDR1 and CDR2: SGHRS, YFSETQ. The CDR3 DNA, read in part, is TGCGCCAGCAGTCCAGCAGGAAGTTCGGGGGAG. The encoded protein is CASSPAGSSGE. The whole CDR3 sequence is CASSPAGSSGELFF.

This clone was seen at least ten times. CDR3 bases read: TGTGCCAGCAGTGAATCAGGTGTAGGGGAG. It yields the protein CASSESGVGE. The full CDR3 protein is CASSESGVGELFF. V is TRBV6-1 and J is TRBJ2-2; no reliable D call. Sequencing ends 3 residues short of the CDR3 end; the germline J gene provides the rest. CDR1 MNHNS and CDR2 SASEGT come from the germline V gene. Trimming stripped 2 bases from V and 8 bases from J, with 9 bases between. This CDR3 spans 13 amino acids.

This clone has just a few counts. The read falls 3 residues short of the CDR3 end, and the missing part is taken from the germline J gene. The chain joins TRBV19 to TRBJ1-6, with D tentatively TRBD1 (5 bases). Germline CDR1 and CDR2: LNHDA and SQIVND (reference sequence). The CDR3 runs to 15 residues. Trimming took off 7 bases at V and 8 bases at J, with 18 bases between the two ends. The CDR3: CASTPGARGDSPLHF. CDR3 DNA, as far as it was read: TGTGCCAGTACCCCGGGCGCGAGAGGGGATTCACCC.

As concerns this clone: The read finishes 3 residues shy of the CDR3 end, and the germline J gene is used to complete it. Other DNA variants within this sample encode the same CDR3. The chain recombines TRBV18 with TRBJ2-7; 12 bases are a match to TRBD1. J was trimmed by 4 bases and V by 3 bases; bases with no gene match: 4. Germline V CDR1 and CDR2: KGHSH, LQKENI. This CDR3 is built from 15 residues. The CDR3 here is CASSPGTGGSYEQYF. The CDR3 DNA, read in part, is TGTGCCAGCTCACCCGGGACAGGGGGCTCGTACGAG. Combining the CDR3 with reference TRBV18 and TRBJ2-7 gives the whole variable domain NAGVMQNPRHLVRRRGQEARLRCSPMKGHSHVYWYRQLPEEGLKFMVYLQKENIIDESGMPKERFSAEFPKEGPSILRIQQVVRGDSAAYFCASSPGTGGSYEQYFGPGTRLTVT.

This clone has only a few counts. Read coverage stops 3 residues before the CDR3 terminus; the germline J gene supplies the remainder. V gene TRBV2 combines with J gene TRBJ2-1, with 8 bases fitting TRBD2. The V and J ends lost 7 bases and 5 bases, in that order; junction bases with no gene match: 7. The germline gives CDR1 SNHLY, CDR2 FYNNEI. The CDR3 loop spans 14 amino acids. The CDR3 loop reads CASIGTSMNNEQFF. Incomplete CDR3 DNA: TGTGCCAGCATTGGGACTAGTATGAACAATGAG.

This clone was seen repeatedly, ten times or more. The CDR3 sequence is CCAGGLSYNEQFF. The CDR3 DNA, read in part, is TGTTGTGCGGGAGGGCTCTCCTACAATGAG. This chain links TRBV28 with TRBJ2-1; TRBD2 aligns across 9 bases. The CDR3 end falls 3 residues outside the read, so it is completed with the germline J gene. The CDR3 spans 13 residues. From germline, CDR1 is MDHEN and CDR2 SYDVKM.

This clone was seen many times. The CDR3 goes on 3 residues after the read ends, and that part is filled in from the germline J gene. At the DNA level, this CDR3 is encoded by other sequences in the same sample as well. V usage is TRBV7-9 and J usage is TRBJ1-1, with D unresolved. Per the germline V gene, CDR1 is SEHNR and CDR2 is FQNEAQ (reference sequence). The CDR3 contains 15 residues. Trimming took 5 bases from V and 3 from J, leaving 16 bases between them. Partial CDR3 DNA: TGTGCCAGCAGCATACGGATCGGGGAGGACACTGAA. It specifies CASSIRIGEDTE. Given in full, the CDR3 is CASSIRIGEDTEAFF. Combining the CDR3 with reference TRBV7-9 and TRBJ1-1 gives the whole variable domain DTGVSQNPRHKITKRGQNVTFRCDPISEHNRLYWYRQTLGQGPEFLTYFQNEAQLEKSRLLSDRFSAERPKGSFSTLEIQRTEQGDSAMYLCASSIRIGEDTEAFFGQGTRLTVV.

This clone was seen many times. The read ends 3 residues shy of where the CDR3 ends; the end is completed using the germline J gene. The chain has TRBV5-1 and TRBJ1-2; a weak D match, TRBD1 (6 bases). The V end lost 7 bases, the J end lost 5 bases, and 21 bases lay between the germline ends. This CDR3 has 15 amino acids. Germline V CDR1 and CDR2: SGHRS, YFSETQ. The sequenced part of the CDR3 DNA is TGCGCCAGCGGTAGCAGATTGGACGGGACATATGGC. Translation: CASGSRLDGTYG. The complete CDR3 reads CASGSRLDGTYGYTF. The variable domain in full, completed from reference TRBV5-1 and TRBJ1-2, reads KAGVTQTPRYLIKTRGQQVTLSCSPISGHRSVSWYQQTPGQGLQFLFEYFSETQRNKGNFPGRFSGRQFSNSRSEMNVSTLELGDSALYLCASGSRLDGTYGYTFGSGTRLTVV.

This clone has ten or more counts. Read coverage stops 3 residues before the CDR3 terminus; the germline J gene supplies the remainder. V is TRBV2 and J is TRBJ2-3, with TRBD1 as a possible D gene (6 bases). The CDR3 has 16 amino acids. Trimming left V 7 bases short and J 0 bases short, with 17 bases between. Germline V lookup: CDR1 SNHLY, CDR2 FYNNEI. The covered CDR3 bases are TGTGCCAGCACCGGAGACAGGTCCTCTAGCACAGATACG. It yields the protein CASTGDRSSSTDT. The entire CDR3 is CASTGDRSSSTDTQYF. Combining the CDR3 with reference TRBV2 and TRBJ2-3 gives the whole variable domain EPEVTQTPSHQVTQMGQEVILRCVPISNHLYFYWYRQILGQKVEFLVSFYNNEISEKSEIFDDQFSVERPDGSNFTLKIRSTKLEDSAMYFCASTGDRSSSTDTQYFGPGTRLTVL.

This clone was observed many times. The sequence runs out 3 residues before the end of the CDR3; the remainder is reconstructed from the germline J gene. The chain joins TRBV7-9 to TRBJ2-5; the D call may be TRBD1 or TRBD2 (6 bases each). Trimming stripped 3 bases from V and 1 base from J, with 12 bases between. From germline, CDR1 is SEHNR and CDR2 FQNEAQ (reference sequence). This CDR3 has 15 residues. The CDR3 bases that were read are TGTGCCAGCAGCTTGGGGGCGGGAACCCAAGAGACC. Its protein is CASSLGAGTQET. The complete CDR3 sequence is CASSLGAGTQETQYF.

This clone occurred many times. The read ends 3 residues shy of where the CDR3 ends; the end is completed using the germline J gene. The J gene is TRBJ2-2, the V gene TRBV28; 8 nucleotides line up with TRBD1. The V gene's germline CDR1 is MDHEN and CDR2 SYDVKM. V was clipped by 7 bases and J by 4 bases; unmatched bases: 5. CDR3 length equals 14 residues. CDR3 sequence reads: CASNPGGSTGELFF. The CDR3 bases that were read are TGTGCCAGCAACCCAGGGGGCAGCACCGGGGAG.

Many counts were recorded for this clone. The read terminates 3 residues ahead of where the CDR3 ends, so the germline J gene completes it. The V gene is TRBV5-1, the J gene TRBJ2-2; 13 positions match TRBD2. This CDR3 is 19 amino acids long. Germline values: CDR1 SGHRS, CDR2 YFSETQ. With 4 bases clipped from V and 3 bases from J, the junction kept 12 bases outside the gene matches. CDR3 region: CASSPRRLAGGLDTGELFF. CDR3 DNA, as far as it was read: TGCGCCAGCAGCCCTAGGAGACTAGCGGGGGGCTTAGACACCGGGGAG. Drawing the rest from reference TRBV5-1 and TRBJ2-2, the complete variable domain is KAGVTQTPRYLIKTRGQQVTLSCSPISGHRSVSWYQQTPGQGLQFLFEYFSETQRNKGNFPGRFSGRQFSNSRSEMNVSTLELGDSALYLCASSPRRLAGGLDTGELFFGEGSRLTVL.

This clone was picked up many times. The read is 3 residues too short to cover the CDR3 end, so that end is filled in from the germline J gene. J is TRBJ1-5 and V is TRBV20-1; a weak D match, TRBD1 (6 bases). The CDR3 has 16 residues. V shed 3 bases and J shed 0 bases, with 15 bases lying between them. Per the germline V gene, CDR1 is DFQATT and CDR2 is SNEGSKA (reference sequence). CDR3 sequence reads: CSARDAGTPSNQPQHF. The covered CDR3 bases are TGCAGTGCTAGGGATGCAGGGACACCTAGCAATCAGCCC.

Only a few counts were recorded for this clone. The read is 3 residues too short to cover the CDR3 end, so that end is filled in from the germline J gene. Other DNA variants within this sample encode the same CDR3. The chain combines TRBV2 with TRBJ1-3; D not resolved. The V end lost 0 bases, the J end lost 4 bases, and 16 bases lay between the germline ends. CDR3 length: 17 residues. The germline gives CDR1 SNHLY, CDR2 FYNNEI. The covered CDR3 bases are TGTGCCAGCAGTGAAGCGCTTATACTCACCTCGGGAAACACC. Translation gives CASSEALILTSGNT. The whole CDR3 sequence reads CASSEALILTSGNTIYF.

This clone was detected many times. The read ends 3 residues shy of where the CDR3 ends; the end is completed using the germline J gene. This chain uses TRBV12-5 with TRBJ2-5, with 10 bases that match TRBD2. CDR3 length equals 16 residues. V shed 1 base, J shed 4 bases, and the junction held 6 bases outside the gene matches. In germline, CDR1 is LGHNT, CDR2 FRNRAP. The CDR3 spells CASGLGLAGEAETQYF. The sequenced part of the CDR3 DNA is TGTGCTAGTGGTTTGGGGCTAGCGGGAGAGGCAGAGACC.

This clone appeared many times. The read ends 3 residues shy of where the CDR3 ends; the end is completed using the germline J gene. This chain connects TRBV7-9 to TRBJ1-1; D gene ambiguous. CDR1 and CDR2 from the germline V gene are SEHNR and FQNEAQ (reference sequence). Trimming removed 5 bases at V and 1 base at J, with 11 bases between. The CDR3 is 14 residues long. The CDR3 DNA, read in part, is TGTGCCAGCAGCCCCAGCGGGAGGAACACTGAA. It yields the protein CASSPSGRNTE. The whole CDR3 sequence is CASSPSGRNTEAFF.

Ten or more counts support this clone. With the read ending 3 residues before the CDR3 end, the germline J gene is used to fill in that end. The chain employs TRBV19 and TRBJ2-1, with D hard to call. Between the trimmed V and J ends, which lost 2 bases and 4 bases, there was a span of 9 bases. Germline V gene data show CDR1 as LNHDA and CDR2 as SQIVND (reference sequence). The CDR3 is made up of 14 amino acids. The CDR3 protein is CASSISLQYNEQFF. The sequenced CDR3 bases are TGTGCCAGTAGTATATCGCTACAGTACAATGAG. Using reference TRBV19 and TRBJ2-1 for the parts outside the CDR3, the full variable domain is DGGITQSPKYLFRKEGQNVTLSCEQNLNHDAMYWYRQDPGQGLRLIYYSQIVNDFQKGDIAEGYSVSREKKESFPLTVTSAQKNPTAFYLCASSISLQYNEQFFGPGTRLTVL.

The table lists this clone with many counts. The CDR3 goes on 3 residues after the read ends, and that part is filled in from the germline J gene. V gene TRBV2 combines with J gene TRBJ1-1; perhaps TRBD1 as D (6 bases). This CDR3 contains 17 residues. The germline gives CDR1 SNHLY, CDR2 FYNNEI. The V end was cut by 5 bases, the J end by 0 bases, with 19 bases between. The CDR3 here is CASSRGLGNPLNTEAFF. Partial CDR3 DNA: TGTGCCAGCAGTAGGGGGTTGGGGAATCCCCTGAACACTGAA.

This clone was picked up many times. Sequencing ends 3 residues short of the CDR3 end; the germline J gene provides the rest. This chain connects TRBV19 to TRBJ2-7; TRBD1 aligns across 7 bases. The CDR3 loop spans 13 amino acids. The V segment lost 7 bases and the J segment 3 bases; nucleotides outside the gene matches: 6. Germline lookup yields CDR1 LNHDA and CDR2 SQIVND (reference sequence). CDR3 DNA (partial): TGTGCCAGTACAGGGGGTTCTAACTACGAG. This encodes CASTGGSNYE. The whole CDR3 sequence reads CASTGGSNYEQYF.

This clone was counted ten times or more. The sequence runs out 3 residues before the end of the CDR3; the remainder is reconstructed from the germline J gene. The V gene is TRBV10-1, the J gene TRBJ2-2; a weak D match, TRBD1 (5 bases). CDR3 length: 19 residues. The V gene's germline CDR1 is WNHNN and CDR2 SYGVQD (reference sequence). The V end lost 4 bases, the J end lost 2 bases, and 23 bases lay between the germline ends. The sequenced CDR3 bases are TGCGCCAGCAGTGCAGGGTGGCAGGGATTTACCCTTAACACCGGGGAG. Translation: CASSAGWQGFTLNTGE. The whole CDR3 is CASSAGWQGFTLNTGELFF.

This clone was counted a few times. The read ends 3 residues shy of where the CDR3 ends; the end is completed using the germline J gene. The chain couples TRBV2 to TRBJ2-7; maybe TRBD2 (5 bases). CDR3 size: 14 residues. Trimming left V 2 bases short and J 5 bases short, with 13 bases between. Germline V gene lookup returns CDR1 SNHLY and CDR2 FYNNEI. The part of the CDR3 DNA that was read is TGTGCCAGCAGTGAATCGCGGTCGGGGAACGAG. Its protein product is CASSESRSGNE. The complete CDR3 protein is CASSESRSGNEQYF.

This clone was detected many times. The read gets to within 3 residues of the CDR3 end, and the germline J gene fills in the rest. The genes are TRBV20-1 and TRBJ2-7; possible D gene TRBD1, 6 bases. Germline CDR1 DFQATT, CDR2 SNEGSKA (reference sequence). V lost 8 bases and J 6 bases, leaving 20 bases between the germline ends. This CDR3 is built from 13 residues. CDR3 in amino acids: CSSSQGMVGEQYF. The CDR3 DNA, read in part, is TGCAGTTCCTCCCAGGGGATGGTCGGCGAG.

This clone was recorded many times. The CDR3 here is CASSLGDSNIQYF. The CDR3 DNA, read in part, is TGTGCCAGCAGCTTAGGGGACTCGAACATT. This chain links TRBV13 with TRBJ2-4; a possible D gene is TRBD2 (5 bases). The missing CDR3 end, 3 residues past where the read stops, is filled in from the germline J gene. The CDR3 has 13 residues. Germline values: CDR1 PRHDT, CDR2 FYEKMQ (reference sequence). V gave up 0 bases and J gave up 7 bases, with 7 bases separating them.

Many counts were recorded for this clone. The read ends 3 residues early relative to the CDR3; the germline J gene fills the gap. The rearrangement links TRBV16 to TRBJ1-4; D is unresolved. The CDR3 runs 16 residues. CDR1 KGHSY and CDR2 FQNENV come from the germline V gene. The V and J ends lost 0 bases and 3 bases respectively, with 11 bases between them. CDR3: CASSQSMGRSNEKLFF. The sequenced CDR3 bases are TGTGCCAGCAGCCAATCCATGGGCAGATCTAATGAAAAA.

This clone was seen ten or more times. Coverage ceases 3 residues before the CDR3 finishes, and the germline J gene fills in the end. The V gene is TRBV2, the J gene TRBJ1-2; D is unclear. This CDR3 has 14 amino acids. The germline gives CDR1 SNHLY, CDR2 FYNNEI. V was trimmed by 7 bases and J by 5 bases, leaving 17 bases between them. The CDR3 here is CASKTMDGPYGYTF. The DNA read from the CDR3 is TGTGCCAGCAAGACTATGGACGGACCTTATGGC.

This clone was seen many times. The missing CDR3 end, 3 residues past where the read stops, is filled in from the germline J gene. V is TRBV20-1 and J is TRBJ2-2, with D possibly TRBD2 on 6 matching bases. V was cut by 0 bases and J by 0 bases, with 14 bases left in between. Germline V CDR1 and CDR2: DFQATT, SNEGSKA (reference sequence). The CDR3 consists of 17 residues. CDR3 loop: CSARDPFSGANTGELFF. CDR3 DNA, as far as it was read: TGCAGTGCTAGAGACCCCTTTAGCGGAGCGAACACCGGGGAG.

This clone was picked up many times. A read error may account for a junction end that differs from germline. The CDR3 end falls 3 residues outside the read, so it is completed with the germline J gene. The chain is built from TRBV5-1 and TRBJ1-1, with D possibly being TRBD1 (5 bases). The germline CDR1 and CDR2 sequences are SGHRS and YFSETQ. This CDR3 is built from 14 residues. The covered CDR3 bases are TGCGCCAGCAGATTGGAGGGGCAGTCGGGTGAA. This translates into CASRLEGQSGE. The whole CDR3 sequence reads CASRLEGQSGEAFF.

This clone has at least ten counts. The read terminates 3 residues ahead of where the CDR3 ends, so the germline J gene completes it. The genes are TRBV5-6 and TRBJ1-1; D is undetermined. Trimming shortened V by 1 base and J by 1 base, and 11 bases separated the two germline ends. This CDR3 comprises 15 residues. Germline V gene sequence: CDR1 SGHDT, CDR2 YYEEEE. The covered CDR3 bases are TGTGCCAGCAGCTTGCTCGTACTAGGGAACACTGAA. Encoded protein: CASSLLVLGNTE. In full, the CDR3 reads CASSLLVLGNTEAFF.

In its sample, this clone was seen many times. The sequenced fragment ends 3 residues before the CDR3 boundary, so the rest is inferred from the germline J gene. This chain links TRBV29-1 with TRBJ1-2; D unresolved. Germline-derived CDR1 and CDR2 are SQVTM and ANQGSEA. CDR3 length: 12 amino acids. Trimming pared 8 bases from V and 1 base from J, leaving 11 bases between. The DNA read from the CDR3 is TGCAGCTCCGGGGAGGGTAACTATGGC. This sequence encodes CSSGEGNYG. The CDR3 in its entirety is CSSGEGNYGYTF.

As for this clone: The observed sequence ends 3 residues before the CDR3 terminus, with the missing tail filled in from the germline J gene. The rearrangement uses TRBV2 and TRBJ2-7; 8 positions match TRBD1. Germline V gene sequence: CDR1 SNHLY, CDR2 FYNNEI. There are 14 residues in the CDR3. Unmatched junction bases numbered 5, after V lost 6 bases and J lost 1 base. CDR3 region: CASRLTGASYEQYF. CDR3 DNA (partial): TGTGCCAGCAGACTGACAGGGGCGTCCTACGAG.

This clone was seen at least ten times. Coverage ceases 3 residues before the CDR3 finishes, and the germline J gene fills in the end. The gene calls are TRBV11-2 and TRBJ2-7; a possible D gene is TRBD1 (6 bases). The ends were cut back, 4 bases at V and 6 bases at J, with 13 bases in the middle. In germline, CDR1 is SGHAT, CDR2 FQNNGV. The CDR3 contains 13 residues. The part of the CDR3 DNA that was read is TGTGCCAGCAGCTGGGCAGGGGTCAGCGAG. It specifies CASSWAGVSE. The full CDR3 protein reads CASSWAGVSEQYF.

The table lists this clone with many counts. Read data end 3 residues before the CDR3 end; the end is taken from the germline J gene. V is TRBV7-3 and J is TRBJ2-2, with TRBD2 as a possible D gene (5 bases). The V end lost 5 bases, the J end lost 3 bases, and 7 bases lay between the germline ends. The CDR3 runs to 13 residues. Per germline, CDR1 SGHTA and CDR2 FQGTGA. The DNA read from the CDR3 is TGTGCCAGCAGCCCGCGGGACACCGGGGAG. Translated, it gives CASSPRDTGE. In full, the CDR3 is CASSPRDTGELFF. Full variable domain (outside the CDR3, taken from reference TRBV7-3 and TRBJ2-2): GAGVSQTPSNKVTEKGKYVELRCDPISGHTALYWYRQSLGQGPEFLIYFQGTGAADDSGLPNDRFFAVRPEGSVSTLKIQRTERGDSAVYLCASSPRDTGELFFGEGSRLTVL.